This T cell receptor (beta chain) originates from a study of glioma-infiltrating T cells after dendritic cell vaccination. Overall study context: Patients received autologous tumor lysate-pulsed dendritic cell vaccination between about 2003 and 2013. At biweekly intervals, patients got three intradermal dendritic cell vaccine injections.

A few counts support this clone. No glioblastoma patient carried an isocitrate dehydrogenase mutation. Some clones are missing from TCRdb's copy, which holds only in-frame ones; the method was immunoSEQ multiplex PCR. The table includes roughly 70,000 clones, 82% detected once. V gave up 4 bases and J gave up 0 bases; unmatched junction bases: 9. Looked up from germline, CDR1 is SGHRS and CDR2 is YFSETQ. The CDR3 sequence is 16 residues long. The V and J genes are TRBV5-1 and TRBJ1-1; 7 bases map to TRBD1. The sample in question was blood, obtained before dendritic cell vaccination. The sequence came from a human donor with glioblastoma. The CDR3 coding sequence is TGCGCCAGCAGCCAAACCCTGGGACAGATGAACACTGAAGCTTTCTTT. This codes for CASSQTLGQMNTEAFF.